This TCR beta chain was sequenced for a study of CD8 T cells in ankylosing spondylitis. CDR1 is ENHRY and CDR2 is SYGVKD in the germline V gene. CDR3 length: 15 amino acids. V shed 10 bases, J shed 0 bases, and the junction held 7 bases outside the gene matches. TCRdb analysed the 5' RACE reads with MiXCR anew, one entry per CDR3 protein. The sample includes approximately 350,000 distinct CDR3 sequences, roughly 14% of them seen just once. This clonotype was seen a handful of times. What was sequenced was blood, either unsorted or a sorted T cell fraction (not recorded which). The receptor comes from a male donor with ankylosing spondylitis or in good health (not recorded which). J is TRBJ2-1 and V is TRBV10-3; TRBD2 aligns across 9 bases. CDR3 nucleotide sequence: TGTGCCACCGCGGATAGCGGGGGCTCCTACAATGAGCAGTTCTTC. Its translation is CATADSGGSYNEQFF.